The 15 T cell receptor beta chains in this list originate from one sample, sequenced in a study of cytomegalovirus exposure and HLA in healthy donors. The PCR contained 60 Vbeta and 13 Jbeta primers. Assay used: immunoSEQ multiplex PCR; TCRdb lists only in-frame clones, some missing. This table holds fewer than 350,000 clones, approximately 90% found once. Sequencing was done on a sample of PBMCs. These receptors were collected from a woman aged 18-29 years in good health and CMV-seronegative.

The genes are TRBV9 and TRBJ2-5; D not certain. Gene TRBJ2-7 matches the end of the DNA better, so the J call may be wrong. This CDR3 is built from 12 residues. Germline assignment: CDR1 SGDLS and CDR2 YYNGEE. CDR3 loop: CASSPRPYEQYF. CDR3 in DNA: TGTGCCAGCAGCCCCCGCCCCTACGAGCAGTACTTC.

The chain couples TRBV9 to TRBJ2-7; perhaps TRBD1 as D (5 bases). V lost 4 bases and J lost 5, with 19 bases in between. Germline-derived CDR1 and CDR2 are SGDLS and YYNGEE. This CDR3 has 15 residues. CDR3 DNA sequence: TGTGCCAGCAGCCCCCCTGGGTCAGGGAACCACGAGCAGTACTTC. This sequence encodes CASSPPGSGNHEQYF.

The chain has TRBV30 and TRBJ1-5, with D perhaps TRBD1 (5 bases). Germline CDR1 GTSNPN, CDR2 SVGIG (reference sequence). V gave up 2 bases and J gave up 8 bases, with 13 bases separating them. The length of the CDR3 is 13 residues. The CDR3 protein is CAWSYRGGEPQHF. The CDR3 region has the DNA TGTGCCTGGAGTTACCGGGGAGGGGAGCCCCAGCATTTT.

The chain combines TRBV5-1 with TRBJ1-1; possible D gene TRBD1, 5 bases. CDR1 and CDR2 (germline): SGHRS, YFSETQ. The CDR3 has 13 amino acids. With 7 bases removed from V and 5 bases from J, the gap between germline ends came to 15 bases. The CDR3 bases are TGCGCCAGCTACCCTGGGGGGGATACTGAAGCTTTCTTT. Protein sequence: CASYPGGDTEAFF.

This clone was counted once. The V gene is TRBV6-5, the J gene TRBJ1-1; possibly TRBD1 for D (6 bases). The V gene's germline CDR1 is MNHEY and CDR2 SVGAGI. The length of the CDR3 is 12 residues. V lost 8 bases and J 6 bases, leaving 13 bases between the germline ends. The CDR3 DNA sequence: TGTGCCAGCGGCGGGGGCCGGGCTGAAGCTTTCTTT. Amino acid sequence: CASGGGRAEAFF.

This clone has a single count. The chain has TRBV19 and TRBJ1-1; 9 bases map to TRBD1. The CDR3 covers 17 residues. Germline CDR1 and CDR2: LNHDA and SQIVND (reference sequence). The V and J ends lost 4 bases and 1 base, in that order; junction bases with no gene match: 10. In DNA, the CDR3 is TGTGCCAGTAGTACCGGACAGGGGACATTGGGGAACACTGAAGCTTTCTTT. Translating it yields CASSTGQGTLGNTEAFF. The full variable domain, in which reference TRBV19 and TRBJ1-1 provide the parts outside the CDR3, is DGGITQSPKYLFRKEGQNVTLSCEQNLNHDAMYWYRQDPGQGLRLIYYSQIVNDFQKGDIAEGYSVSREKKESFPLTVTSAQKNPTAFYLCASSTGQGTLGNTEAFFGQGTRLTVV.

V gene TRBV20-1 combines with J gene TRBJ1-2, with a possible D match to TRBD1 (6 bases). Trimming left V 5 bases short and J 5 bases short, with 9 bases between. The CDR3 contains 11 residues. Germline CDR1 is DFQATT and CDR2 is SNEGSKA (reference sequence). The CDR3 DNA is TGCAGTGCTTATAGGGGGTATGGCTACACCTTC. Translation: CSAYRGYGYTF.

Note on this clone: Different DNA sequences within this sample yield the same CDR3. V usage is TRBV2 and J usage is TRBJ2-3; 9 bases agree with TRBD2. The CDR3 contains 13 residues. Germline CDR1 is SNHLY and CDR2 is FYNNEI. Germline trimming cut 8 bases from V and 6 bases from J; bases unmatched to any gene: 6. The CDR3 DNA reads TGTGCCAGCGTAGCGGGGGCTTCGGATACGCAGTATTTT. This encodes CASVAGASDTQYF.

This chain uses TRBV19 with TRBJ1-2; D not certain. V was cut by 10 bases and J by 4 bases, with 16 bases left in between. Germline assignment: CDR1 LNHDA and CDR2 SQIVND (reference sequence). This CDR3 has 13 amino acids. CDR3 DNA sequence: TGTGCCACCCTCGGGAATTACCCCTATGGCTACACCTTC. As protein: CATLGNYPYGYTF.

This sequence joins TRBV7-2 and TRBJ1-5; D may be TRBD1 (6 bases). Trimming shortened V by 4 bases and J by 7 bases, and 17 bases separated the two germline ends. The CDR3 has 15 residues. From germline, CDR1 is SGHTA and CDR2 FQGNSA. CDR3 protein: CASSSWGGAGQPQHF. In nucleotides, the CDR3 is TGTGCCAGCAGCTCCTGGGGGGGGGCAGGCCAGCCCCAGCATTTT. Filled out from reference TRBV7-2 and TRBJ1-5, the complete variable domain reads GAGVSQSPSNKVTEKGKDVELRCDPISGHTALYWYRQSLGQGLEFLIYFQGNSAPDKSGLPSDRFSAERTGGSVSTLTIQRTQQEDSAVYLCASSSWGGAGQPQHFGDGTRLSIL.

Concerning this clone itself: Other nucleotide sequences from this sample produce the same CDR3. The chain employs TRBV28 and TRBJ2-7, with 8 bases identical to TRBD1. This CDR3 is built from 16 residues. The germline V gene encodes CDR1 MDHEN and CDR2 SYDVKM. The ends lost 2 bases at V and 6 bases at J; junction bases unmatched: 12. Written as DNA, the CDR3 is TGTGCCAGCAGTTTACCCTTCCAGGGGGCGATGCGCGAGCAGTACTTC. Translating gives CASSLPFQGAMREQYF.

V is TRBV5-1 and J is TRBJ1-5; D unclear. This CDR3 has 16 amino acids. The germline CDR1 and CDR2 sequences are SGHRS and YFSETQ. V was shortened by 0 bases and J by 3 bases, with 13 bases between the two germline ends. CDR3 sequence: CASSLGPAGPNQPQHF. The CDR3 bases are TGCGCCAGCAGCTTGGGGCCCGCAGGTCCCAATCAGCCCCAGCATTTT.

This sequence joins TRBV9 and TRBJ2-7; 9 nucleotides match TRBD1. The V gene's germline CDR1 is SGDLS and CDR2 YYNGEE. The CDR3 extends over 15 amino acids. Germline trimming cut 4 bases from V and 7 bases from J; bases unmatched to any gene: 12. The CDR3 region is CASSPTIGTGWEQYF. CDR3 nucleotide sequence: TGTGCCAGCAGCCCGACGATCGGGACAGGGTGGGAGCAGTACTTC.

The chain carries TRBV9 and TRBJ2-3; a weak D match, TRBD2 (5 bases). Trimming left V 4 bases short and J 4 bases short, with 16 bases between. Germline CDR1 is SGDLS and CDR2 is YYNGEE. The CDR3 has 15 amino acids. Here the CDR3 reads CASSLVGLAPDTQYF. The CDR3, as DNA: TGTGCCAGCAGCCTGGTTGGGCTAGCTCCAGATACGCAGTATTTT.

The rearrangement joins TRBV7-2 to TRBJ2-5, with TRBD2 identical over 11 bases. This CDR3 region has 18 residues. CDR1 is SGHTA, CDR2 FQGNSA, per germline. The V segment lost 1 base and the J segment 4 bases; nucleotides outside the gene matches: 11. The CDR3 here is CASSLGLSGGADRETQYF. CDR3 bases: TGTGCCAGCAGCTTAGGACTTAGCGGGGGGGCCGATAGAGAGACCCAGTACTTC.